This T cell receptor (beta chain) emerged from a study of T cell responses to AZD1222 COVID-19 vaccine. V lost 8 bases and J lost 5, with 21 bases in between. Germline assignment: CDR1 GTSNPN and CDR2 SVGIG (reference sequence). This CDR3 spans 14 amino acids. A remark on this clone: Its antigen is undetermined.

Study conclusions and caveats: Only after the peak T cell response were repertoires sampled. The span of vaccine-associated CD4 TCRs extended across spike, with dominance at 160-218 and 743-854. Nearly half of spike-specific TCRs reportedly go after variant regions that carry no mutations.

Repertoires were generated with immunoSEQ multiplex PCR, while TCRdb's copy carries only in-frame clones and drops some. The sample yields around 96,000 clones, 85% to 90% seen once. V usage is TRBV30 and J usage is TRBJ2-5; D gene uncertain. The specimen comprised peripheral blood, sampled 28 days after the second AZD1222 dose. The clonotype was recovered from an adult who received the AZD1222 COVID-19 vaccine. The CDR3 loop is CAGHTNGLPETQYF. DNA of the CDR3: TGTGCCGGGCACACCAACGGCCTCCCGGAGACCCAGTACTTC.